A single T cell receptor beta chain is shown here with its context. Its specificity is not known. The germline CDR1 and CDR2 sequences are SGHKS and YYEKEE (reference sequence). V trimming: 2 bases; J trimming: 6 bases; junction bases outside the gene matches: 7. CDR3 length: 15 residues. The data derive from a study of a mutant IDH1 vaccine in newly diagnosed glioma. Study-level background: Patients previously underwent radiotherapy, temozolomide, or both, and most underwent both.

As for time point: week 11, during vaccination. A single vaccine dose contained 300 ug of mutant IDH1 20-mer peptide, and topical imiquimod was used with it. The study's findings and limits: Pseudoprogression apparently tracked independently of changes in top peripheral T cell clonotypes.

Method: immunoSEQ multiplex PCR; TCRdb's copy keeps in-frame clones and lacks some. The sample carries about 60,000 clones, approximately 84% recorded once. This chain joins TRBV5-5 and TRBJ1-5, with TRBD1 identical over 8 bases. This specimen was PBMCs, taken from a glioma patient whose treatment included an IDH1 peptide vaccine. This TCR was recovered from a woman in her 50s with glioma. The DNA for the CDR3 is TGTGCCAGCAGCTTAACAGGGGGTTACGGTCAGCCCCAGCATTTT. This gives the protein CASSLTGGYGQPQHF.